This TCR beta chain was observed in a study of Ad26.COV2.S vaccination and SARS-CoV-2 variants. Study details: Donor participated within the Ad26.COV2.S arm of the COV1001 trial.

General observations from the study: Breadth of non-spike TCRs did not differ between vaccinees and placebo recipients.

Assay: immunoSEQ multiplex PCR; the TCRdb copy retains only in-frame clones and omits some. Among about 320,000 clones listed, 85% were seen once. Described treatment: some 19 received Ad26.COV2.S at low or high dose, single or two shots; roughly five received placebo; per-sample allocation not given. The samples were gathered on day 63 after the first injection of vaccine or placebo. Donation came from an adult in Boston who was aged 18-55 years. An Ad26 vector carrying the Wuhan-strain SARS-CoV-2 spike served as the vaccine. As for this clone: Its antigen is unknown.

The clonotype was recovered from a person between 18 and 60 years old who received the Ad26.COV2.S COVID-19 vaccine or a placebo. The specimen comprised peripheral blood, sampled in a trial of Ad26.COV2.S vaccine versus placebo.

The CDR3 sequence is CASSLRAGPNSPLHF. For the CDR3, the DNA is TGTGCCAGCAGCCTGCGGGCAGGACCTAATTCACCCCTCCACTTT. The rearrangement joins TRBV9 to TRBJ1-6; unclear D gene. V shed 4 bases and J shed 6 bases, with 14 bases lying between them. The CDR3 runs to 15 residues. The V gene's germline CDR1 is SGDLS and CDR2 YYNGEE.